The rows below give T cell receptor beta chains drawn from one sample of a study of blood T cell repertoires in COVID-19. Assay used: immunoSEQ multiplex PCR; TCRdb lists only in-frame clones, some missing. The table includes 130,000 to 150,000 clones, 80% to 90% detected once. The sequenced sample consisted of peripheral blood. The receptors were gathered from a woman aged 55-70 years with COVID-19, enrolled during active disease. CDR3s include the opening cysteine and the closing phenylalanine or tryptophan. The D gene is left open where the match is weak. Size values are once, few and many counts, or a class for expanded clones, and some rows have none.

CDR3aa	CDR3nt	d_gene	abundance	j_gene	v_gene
CASSLGPLRADTEAFF	TGTGCCAGCAGCTTGGGGCCACTACGGGCTGACACTGAAGCTTTCTTT	.	.	TRBJ1-1	TRBV7-3
CASSRDRQATYEQYF	TGCGCCAGCAGCCGGGACAGGCAGGCTACCTACGAGCAGTACTTC	TRBD1	.	TRBJ2-7	TRBV5-1
CASSSIIRQGNTEAFF	TGTGCCAGTAGTAGCATAATTAGACAGGGGAACACTGAAGCTTTCTTT	TRBD1	once	TRBJ1-1	TRBV19
CATSSGVIGGELFF	TGTGCCACCTCATCGGGGGTTATCGGCGGGGAGCTGTTTTTT	.	.	TRBJ2-2	TRBV19
CASSPQEQGSNQPQHF	TGTGCCAGCTCACCGCAGGAGCAGGGGTCCAATCAGCCCCAGCATTTT	.	.	TRBJ1-5	TRBV18
CARLAGVAQYF	TGTGCCAGACTAGCGGGGGTGGCGCAGTATTTT	.	once	TRBJ2-3	TRBV21-1
CASSIQGDMNTEAFF	TGTGCCAGCAGCATACAGGGGGACATGAACACTGAAGCTTTCTTT	TRBD1	.	TRBJ1-1	TRBV7-2
CASSFAGLVGETQYF	TGCGCCAGCAGCTTCGCGGGACTAGTAGGCGAGACCCAGTACTTC	TRBD2	.	TRBJ2-5	TRBV5-1
CASSSHTSGASTDTQYF	TGTGCCAGCAGCTCCCATACTAGCGGGGCGAGCACAGATACGCAGTATTTT	TRBD2	.	TRBJ2-3	TRBV7-3
CASSSEMTEYGYTF	TGTGCCAGCAGCTCGGAAATGACAGAGTATGGCTACACCTTC	.	.	TRBJ1-2	TRBV13
CASSIRREDIEAFF	TGTGCCAGCAGCATTCGCAGGGAAGATATTGAAGCTTTCTTT	.	few	TRBJ1-1	TRBV21-1
CASSLIFETSGVDEQFF	TGTGCCAGCAGCTTAATCTTCGAGACTAGCGGGGTTGATGAGCAGTTCTTC	TRBD2	.	TRBJ2-1	TRBV7-6
CASAGGPSTDTQYF	TGTGCCAGCGCAGGGGGGCCTAGCACAGATACGCAGTATTTT	.	.	TRBJ2-3	TRBV7-2
CATSEETSGGADTQYF	TGTGCCACCAGTGAGGAGACTAGCGGGGGGGCAGATACGCAGTATTTT	TRBD2	once	TRBJ2-3	TRBV24-1
CASSPTGHGGYTF	TGTGCCAGCAGTCCGACAGGGCATGGTGGCTACACCTTC	TRBD1	.	TRBJ1-2	TRBV27
CASSSQPDLEVDTQYF	TGCGCCAGCAGCTCGCAACCGGACTTGGAAGTAGATACGCAGTATTTT	.	.	TRBJ2-3	TRBV5-1
CASSHHRDRGPFSSYNEQFF	TGCGCCAGCAGCCACCACCGGGACAGGGGGCCTTTCAGCTCCTACAATGAGCAGTTCTTC	TRBD1	.	TRBJ2-1	TRBV4-1
CASRIDGSEEAFF	TGTGCCAGCAGGATCGATGGGAGTGAGGAAGCTTTCTTT	.	.	TRBJ1-1	TRBV5-4
CASTSHNEQFF	TGTGCCAGCACCAGTCACAATGAGCAGTTCTTC	.	.	TRBJ2-1	TRBV6-6
CSVEVGQGYGYTF	TGCAGCGTTGAAGTTGGACAGGGCTATGGCTACACCTTC	TRBD1	.	TRBJ1-2	TRBV29-1
CSVEQGSEAFF	TGCAGCGTTGAACAGGGATCTGAAGCTTTCTTT	.	.	TRBJ1-1	TRBV29-1
CASSSSGAGANVLTF	TGTGCCAGCAGTTCCAGCGGGGCTGGGGCCAACGTCCTGACTTTC	TRBD2	.	TRBJ2-6	TRBV6-1
CASSPFASAYEQYF	TGTGCCAGCAGCCCCTTTGCGAGTGCCTACGAGCAGTACTTC	.	.	TRBJ2-7	TRBV7-9
CASSMNEARDYEQYF	TGTGCCAGTAGCATGAATGAGGCCCGGGACTACGAGCAGTACTTC	.	.	TRBJ2-7	TRBV19
CASSERASENEQFF	TGTGCCAGCAGCGAGCGGGCTAGCGAGAATGAGCAGTTCTTC	.	.	TRBJ2-1	TRBV7-2
CASSLAATATSYEQYF	TGTGCCAGCAGTTTAGCCGCGACAGCAACCTCCTACGAGCAGTACTTC	.	.	TRBJ2-7	TRBV27
CATRTGDTEAFF	TGTGCCACCAGGACAGGGGACACTGAAGCTTTCTTT	TRBD1	.	TRBJ1-1	TRBV10-3
CAWSAGGMTDTQYF	TGTGCCTGGAGTGCGGGGGGGATGACAGATACGCAGTATTTT	TRBD2	.	TRBJ2-3	TRBV30
CASSLDAGLEQFF	TGCGCCAGCAGCTTGGACGCGGGTCTTGAGCAGTTCTTC	.	few	TRBJ2-1	TRBV5-1
CASSQAVTGRDEQYF	TGTGCCAGCAGCCAAGCCGTGACAGGGCGCGACGAGCAGTACTTC	TRBD1	.	TRBJ2-7	TRBV3-1/TRBV3-2
CASSLGTGEEKLFF	TGTGCCAGCAGCTTAGGGACAGGGGAGGAAAAACTGTTTTTT	TRBD1	.	TRBJ1-4	TRBV7-9
CASSQATSGGRAAGELFF	TGCGCCAGCAGCCAGGCTACTTCAGGGGGAAGAGCGGCCGGGGAGCTGTTTTTT	TRBD1	few	TRBJ2-2	TRBV4-3
CASSRDRWETQYF	TGCGCCAGCAGCCGCGATCGATGGGAGACCCAGTACTTC	.	.	TRBJ2-5	TRBV5-1
CASSWDRGLSNQPQHF	TGTGCCAGCAGCTGGGACAGGGGGTTGAGCAATCAGCCCCAGCATTTT	TRBD1	.	TRBJ1-5	TRBV7-3
CASSLGGMNTEAFF	TGTGCCAGCAGCTTGGGGGGCATGAACACTGAAGCTTTCTTT	.	.	TRBJ1-1	TRBV5-8
CASSGDTNYGYTF	TGTGCCAGTAGTGGGGACACTAACTATGGCTACACCTTC	.	.	TRBJ1-2	TRBV19
CASTMTSGPPSRETQYF	TGTGCCAGTACCATGACTAGCGGACCCCCGAGTAGAGAGACCCAGTACTTC	TRBD2	.	TRBJ2-5	TRBV19
CASSQRGTGSANYGYTF	TGCGCCAGCAGTCAACGGGGGACAGGATCAGCTAACTATGGCTACACCTTC	TRBD1	.	TRBJ1-2	TRBV23-1
CASSRGVEAFF	TGTGCCAGCAGCCGGGGGGTTGAAGCTTTCTTT	.	.	TRBJ1-1	TRBV6-5
CASSTTGTVNTGELFF	TGTGCCAGCAGCACGACCGGGACAGTGAACACCGGGGAGCTGTTTTTT	TRBD1	.	TRBJ2-2	TRBV11-2